The following is a T cell receptor beta chain sequence with its context. These data originate in a study of blood T cell repertoires in COVID-19. Turning to the study itself: Donors in the United States, Italy and Spain gave samples during acute or convalescent COVID-19. Sources were T cells, B-cell-depleted T cells, or PBMCs; the material itself was cDNA or gDNA.

The assay was immunoSEQ multiplex PCR, and TCRdb's table has in-frame clones only and misses some. The table lists approximately 190,000 clones, roughly four fifths of them singletons. The germline V and J ends were trimmed by 0 bases and 0 bases, with 8 bases remaining between them. Germline CDR1 is MNHEY and CDR2 is SVGAGI. The CDR3 runs to 15 residues. This chain joins TRBV6-5 and TRBJ1-2; D perhaps matches TRBD1 (6 bases). The sequence came from a woman in her thirties or forties with acute or convalescent COVID-19. What was sequenced was peripheral blood. This chain's CDR3 is CASSYSQGPNYGYTF. The DNA of the CDR3 is TGTGCCAGCAGTTACTCACAGGGACCTAACTATGGCTACACCTTC.